This entry features one T cell receptor (beta chain) sequence. What it recognizes is unknown. Primers included in the PCR were 60 Vbeta and 13 Jbeta primers. The method was immunoSEQ multiplex PCR; TCRdb's version includes in-frame clones alone and lacks a portion of them. Here the sample spans 160,000 or so clones, roughly four fifths being singletons. CDR3 length: 16 amino acids. Germline-derived CDR1 and CDR2 are MDHEN and SYDVKM. J gave up 5 bases and V 6 bases, and 15 bases lay outside the gene matches. The sample originates from a study of cytomegalovirus exposure and HLA in healthy donors. Notes on the study in general: Most of the TCR beta V segments (in an earlier analysis) were productive either about 87% or about 30% of the time. In a later analysis, TCR beta V- and J-gene trimming was associated with a missense DCLRE1C variant.

The sample consisted of PBMCs. The TCR comes from a male donor in good health and CMV-seropositive. The chain has TRBV28 and TRBJ1-2; the match to TRBD1 covers 7 bases. As DNA, the CDR3 is TGTGCCAGCAGGCTGTATCGTCTGACAGGGTGGTATGGCTACACCTTC. Encoded protein: CASRLYRLTGWYGYTF.